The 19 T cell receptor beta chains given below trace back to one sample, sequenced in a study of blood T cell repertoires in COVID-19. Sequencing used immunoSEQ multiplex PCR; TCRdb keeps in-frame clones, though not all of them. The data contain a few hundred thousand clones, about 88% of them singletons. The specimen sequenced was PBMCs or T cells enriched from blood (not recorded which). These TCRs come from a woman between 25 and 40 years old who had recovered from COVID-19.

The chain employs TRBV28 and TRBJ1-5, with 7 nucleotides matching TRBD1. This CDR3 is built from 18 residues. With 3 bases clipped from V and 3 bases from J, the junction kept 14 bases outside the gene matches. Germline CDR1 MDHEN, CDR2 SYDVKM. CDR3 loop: CASSFAFLGQGDNQPQHF. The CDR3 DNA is TGTGCCAGCAGTTTCGCGTTCTTGGGGCAGGGGGACAATCAGCCCCAGCATTTT. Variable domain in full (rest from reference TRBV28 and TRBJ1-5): DVKVTQSSRYLVKRTGEKVFLECVQDMDHENMFWYRQDPGLGLRLIYFSYDVKMKEKGDIPEGYSVSREKKERFSLILESASTNQTSMYLCASSFAFLGQGDNQPQHFGDGTRLSIL.

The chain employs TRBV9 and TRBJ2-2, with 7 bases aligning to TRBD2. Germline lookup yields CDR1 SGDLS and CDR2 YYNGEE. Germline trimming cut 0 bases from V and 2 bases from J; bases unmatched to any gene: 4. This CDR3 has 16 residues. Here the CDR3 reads CASSVEASGNTGELFF. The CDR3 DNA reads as TGTGCCAGCAGCGTAGAGGCTAGCGGTAACACCGGGGAGCTGTTTTTT.

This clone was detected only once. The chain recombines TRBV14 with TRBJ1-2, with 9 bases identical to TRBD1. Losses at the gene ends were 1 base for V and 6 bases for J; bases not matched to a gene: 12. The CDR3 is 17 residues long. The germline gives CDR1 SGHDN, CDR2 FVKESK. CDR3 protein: CASSQGLQGAFVDGYTF. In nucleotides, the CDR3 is TGTGCCAGCAGCCAAGGCCTACAGGGGGCGTTTGTGGATGGCTACACCTTC.

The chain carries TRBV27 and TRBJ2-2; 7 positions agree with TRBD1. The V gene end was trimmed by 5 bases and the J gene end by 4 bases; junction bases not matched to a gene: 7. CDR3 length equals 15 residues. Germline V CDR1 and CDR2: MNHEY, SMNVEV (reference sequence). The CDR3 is CASSTSRDSTGELFF. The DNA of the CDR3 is TGTGCCAGCAGTACCTCTCGGGACAGCACCGGGGAGCTGTTTTTT.

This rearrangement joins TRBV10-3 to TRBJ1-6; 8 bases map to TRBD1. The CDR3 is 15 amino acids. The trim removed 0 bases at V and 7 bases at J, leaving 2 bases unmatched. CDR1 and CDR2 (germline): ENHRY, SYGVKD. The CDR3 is CAISESTGENSPLHF. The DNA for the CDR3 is TGTGCCATCAGTGAGTCGACAGGGGAAAATTCACCCCTCCACTTT.

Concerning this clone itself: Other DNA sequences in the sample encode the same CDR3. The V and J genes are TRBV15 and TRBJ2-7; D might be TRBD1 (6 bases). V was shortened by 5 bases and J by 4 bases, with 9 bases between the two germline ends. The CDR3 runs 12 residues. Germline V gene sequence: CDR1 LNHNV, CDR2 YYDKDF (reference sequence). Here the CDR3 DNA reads TGTGCCACCAGCGGGCAGGGGTACGAGCAGTACTTC. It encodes CATSGQGYEQYF.

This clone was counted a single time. This chain's CDR3 is CASRTSGMGTEAFF. The CDR3 DNA reads as TGTGCCAGCAGAACCTCAGGGATGGGCACTGAAGCTTTCTTT. The rearrangement uses TRBV6-4 and TRBJ1-1, with D perhaps TRBD1 (5 bases). The CDR3 extends over 14 amino acids. Trimming took off 6 bases at V and 4 bases at J, with 15 bases between the two ends. Looked up from germline, CDR1 is MRHNA and CDR2 is SNTAGT.

Here the CDR3 reads CASSARFTGGRNEQFF. DNA of the CDR3: TGTGCCAGCAGCGCCCGATTCACAGGGGGGCGAAATGAGCAGTTCTTC. The chain links TRBV9 to TRBJ2-1; 8 positions match TRBD1. CDR3 length equals 16 residues. Trimming at V came to 3 bases and at J to 7 bases, leaving 12 bases not matched to a gene. Looked up from germline, CDR1 is SGDLS and CDR2 is YYNGEE.

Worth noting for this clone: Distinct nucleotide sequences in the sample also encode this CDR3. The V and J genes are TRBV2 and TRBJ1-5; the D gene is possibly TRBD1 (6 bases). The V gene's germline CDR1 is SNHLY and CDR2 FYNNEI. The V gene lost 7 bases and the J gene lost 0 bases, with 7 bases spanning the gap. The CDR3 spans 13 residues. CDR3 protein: CASKGDSNQPQHF. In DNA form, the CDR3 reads TGTGCCAGCAAGGGGGATAGCAATCAGCCCCAGCATTTT.

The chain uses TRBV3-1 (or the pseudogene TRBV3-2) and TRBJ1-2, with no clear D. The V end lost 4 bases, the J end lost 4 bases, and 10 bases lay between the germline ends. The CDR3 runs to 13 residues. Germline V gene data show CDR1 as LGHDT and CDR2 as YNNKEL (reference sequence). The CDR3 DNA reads TGTGCCAGCAGCCCGGAGACGGGCTATGGCTACACCTTC. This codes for CASSPETGYGYTF.

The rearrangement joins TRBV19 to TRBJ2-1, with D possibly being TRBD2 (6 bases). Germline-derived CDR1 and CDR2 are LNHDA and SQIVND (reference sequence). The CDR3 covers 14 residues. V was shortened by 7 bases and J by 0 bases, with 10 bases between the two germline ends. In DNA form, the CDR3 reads TGTGCCAGTATGGACGGGAGCTCCTACAATGAGCAGTTCTTC. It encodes CASMDGSSYNEQFF.

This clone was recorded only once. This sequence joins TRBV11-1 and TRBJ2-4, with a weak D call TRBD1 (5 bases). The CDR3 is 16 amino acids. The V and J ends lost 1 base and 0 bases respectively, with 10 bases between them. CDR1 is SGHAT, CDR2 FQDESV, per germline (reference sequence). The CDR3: CASSLEKGIAKNIQYF. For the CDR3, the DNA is TGTGCCAGCAGCTTAGAGAAGGGGATAGCCAAAAACATTCAGTACTTC.

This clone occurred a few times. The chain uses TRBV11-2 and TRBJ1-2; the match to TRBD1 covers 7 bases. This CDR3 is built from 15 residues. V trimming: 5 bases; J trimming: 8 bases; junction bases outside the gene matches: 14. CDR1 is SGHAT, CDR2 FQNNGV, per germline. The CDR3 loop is CASSRDRETSGGYTF. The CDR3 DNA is TGTGCCAGCAGCCGGGACAGAGAAACTTCGGGGGGCTACACCTTC.

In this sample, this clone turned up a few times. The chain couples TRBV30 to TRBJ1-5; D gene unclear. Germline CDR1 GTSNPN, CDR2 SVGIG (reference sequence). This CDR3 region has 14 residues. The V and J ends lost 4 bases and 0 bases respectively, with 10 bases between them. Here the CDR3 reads CAWTSGYSNQPQHF. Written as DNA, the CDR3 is TGTGCCTGGACCTCAGGATATAGCAATCAGCCCCAGCATTTT.

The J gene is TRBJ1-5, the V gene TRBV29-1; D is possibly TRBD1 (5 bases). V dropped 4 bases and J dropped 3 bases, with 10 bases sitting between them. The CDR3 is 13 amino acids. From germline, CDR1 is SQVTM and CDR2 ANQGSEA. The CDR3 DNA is TGCAGCGTTGGCAGGGAAGCCAATCAGCCCCAGCATTTT. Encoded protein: CSVGREANQPQHF.

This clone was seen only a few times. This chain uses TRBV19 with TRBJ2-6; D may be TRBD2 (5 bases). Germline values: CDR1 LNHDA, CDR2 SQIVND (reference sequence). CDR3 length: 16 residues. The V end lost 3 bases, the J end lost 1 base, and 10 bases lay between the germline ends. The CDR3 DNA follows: TGTGCCAGTAGTATCTATCGGACTTCTGGGGCCAACGTCCTGACTTTC. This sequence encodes CASSIYRTSGANVLTF.

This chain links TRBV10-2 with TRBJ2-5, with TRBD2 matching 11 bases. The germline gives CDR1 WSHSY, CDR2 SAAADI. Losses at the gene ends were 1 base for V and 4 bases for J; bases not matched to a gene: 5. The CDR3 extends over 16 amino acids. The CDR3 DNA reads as TGCGCCAGCAGTGAGTGGTTAGCGGGGGGGCCAGAGACCCAGTACTTC. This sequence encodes CASSEWLAGGPETQYF.

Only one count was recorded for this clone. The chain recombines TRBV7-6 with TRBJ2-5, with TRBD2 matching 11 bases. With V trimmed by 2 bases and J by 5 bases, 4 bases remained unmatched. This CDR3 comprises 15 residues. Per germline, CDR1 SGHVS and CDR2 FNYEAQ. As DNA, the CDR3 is TGTGCCAGCAGCTTAAGTAGCGGGGGGGCCGAGACCCAGTACTTC. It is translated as CASSLSSGGAETQYF. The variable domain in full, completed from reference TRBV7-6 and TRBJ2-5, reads GAGVSQSPRYKVTKRGQDVALRCDPISGHVSLYWYRQALGQGPEFLTYFNYEAQQDKSGLPNDRFSAERPEGSISTLTIQRTEQRDSAMYRCASSLSSGGAETQYFGPGTRLLVL.

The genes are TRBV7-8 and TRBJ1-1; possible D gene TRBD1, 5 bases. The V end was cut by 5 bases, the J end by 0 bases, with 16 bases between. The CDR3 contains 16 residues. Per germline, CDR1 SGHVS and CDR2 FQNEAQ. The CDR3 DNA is TGTGCCAGCAGCCCCTGGGGGGACTACATGAACACTGAAGCTTTCTTT. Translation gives CASSPWGDYMNTEAFF.